This T cell receptor (beta chain) was profiled in a study of Ad26.COV2.S vaccination and SARS-CoV-2 variants. Study details: The vaccine Ad26.COV2.S was put into the muscle once, or twice with 56 days between.

The repertoire was sequenced with immunoSEQ multiplex PCR; TCRdb's copy has only in-frame clones and lacks some. The repertoire includes around 250,000 clones, roughly 87% of them detected once, and 2.9% sits in the top ten. Treatment in this sample: some 20 received Ad26.COV2.S at low or high dose, single or two shots; 5 received placebo; per-sample allocation not given. Samples came from day 63 after the first vaccine or placebo injection. Comment on this clone: No antigen is known for it.

Germline V gene data show CDR1 as KGHSY and CDR2 as FQNENV. The CDR3 length is 15 residues. The V and J ends lost 0 bases and 6 bases respectively, with 14 bases between them. Study-wide points: The study found similar non-spike TCR breadth in vaccine and placebo recipients. Measures of TCR breadth and depth may have fallen short of total T cell responses.

The material sequenced was peripheral blood, taken in a trial of Ad26.COV2.S vaccine versus placebo. This TCR was recovered from a person between 18 and 59 years old who received the Ad26.COV2.S COVID-19 vaccine or a placebo. The chain has TRBV16 and TRBJ2-5; perhaps D is TRBD1 or TRBD2 (6 bases each). Written as DNA, the CDR3 is TGTGCCAGCAGCCAATCAGAGGAGGGGGTAAAGACCCAGTACTTC. It yields the protein CASSQSEEGVKTQYF. Complete variable domain (other parts from reference TRBV16 and TRBJ2-5): GEEVAQTPKHLVRGEGQKAKLYCAPIKGHSYVFWYQQVLKNEFKFLISFQNENVFDETGMPKERFSAKCLPNSPCSLEIQATKLEDSAVYFCASSQSEEGVKTQYFGPGTRLLVL.